Detailed here is one T cell receptor (beta chain). Its antigen is still unknown. TCRdb's table, derived via immunoSEQ multiplex PCR, lists solely in-frame clones and lacks some. The profile shows approximately 70,000 clones, about 83% of them singletons. These data come from a study of OX40 agonist ivuxolimab in advanced cancers. CDR3 length equals 14 residues. CDR1 is MDHEN, CDR2 SYDVKM, per germline. Trimming at V came to 6 bases and at J to 3 bases, leaving 2 bases not matched to a gene. Study-level results: With doses of 0.1 to 3.0 mg/kg, CD4+ and CD8+ blood T cells had undergone clonal expansion by week 6.

This clonotype was sampled from an adult with an advanced solid tumor such as melanoma, head and neck, liver or kidney cancer. The rearrangement uses TRBV28 and TRBJ1-5; 10 positions agree with TRBD1. The source was CD4+ or CD8+ T cells sorted from blood, collected in a trial of the OX40 agonist ivuxolimab. As DNA, the CDR3 is TGTGCCAGCAGGGGACAGGGGCCCAATCAGCCCCAGCATTTT. Encoded protein: CASRGQGPNQPQHF.